Listed here is a single T cell receptor (beta chain). The CDR3 sequence is 15 residues long. V was clipped by 5 bases and J by 5 bases, with 15 bases between them. CDR1 is MNHEY and CDR2 is SMNVEV in the germline V gene (reference sequence). The data are from a study of shared clonotypes between healthy human individuals. In the study's own analysis: With immunoSEQ giving junction-only sequences and no quality scores, filtering differed. Data came from immunoSEQ multiplex PCR; TCRdb stores just in-frame clones and leaves some out. V and J calls and clone size follow that table, whereas D and trimming were derived from the DNA. There are 2,500,000 or so clones in the sample; more than 80% occur only once, and over 0.12% lies in the top ten.

Sequenced material: naive CD4+ T cells sorted from blood. Indicated subset: CD45RA+ positively selected. This clonotype was sampled from a man in his late teens or twenties in good health. The J gene is TRBJ1-4, the V gene TRBV27, with D tentatively TRBD1 (5 bases). CDR3 DNA: TGTGCCAGCAGTATCAGACAGCTAAGGAATGAAAAACTGTTTTTT. This gives the protein CASSIRQLRNEKLFF. Using reference TRBV27 and TRBJ1-4 for the parts outside the CDR3, the full variable domain is EAQVTQNPRYLITVTGKKLTVTCSQNMNHEYMSWYRQDPGLGLRQIYYSMNVEVTDKGDVPEGYKVSRKEKRNFPLILESPSPNQTSLYFCASSIRQLRNEKLFFGSGTQLSVL.